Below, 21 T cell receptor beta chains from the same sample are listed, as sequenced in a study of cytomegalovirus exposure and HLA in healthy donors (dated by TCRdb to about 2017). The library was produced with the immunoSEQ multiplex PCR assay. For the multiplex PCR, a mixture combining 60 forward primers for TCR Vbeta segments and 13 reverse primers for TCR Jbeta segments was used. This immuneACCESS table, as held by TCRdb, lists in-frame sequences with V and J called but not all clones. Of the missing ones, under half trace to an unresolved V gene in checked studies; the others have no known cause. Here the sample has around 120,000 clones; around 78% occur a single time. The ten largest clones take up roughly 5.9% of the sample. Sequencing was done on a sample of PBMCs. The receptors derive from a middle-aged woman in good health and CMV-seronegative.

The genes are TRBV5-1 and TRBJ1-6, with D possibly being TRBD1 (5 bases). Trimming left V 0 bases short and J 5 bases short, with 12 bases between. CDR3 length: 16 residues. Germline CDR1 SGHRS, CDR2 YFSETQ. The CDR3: CASSLGGSINNSPLHF. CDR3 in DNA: TGCGCCAGCAGCTTGGGGGGCAGCATTAATAATTCACCCCTCCACTTT.

The CDR3 DNA sequence: TGTGCCACCAGCAGAGATCCGGGGACAGGGGAGGCAGAGAAACTGTTTTTT. Residues: CATSRDPGTGEAEKLFF. The genes are TRBV15 and TRBJ1-4, with 10 bases identical to TRBD1. The trim removed 0 bases at V and 11 bases at J, leaving 12 bases unmatched. The germline gives CDR1 LNHNV, CDR2 YYDKDF (reference sequence). This CDR3 contains 17 residues. The full variable domain, rest sourced from reference TRBV15 and TRBJ1-4, is DAMVIQNPRYQVTQFGKPVTLSCSQTLNHNVMYWYQQKSSQAPKLLFHYYDKDFNNEADTPDNFQSRRPNTSFCFLDIRSPGLGDTAMYLCATSRDPGTGEAEKLFFGSGTQLSVL.

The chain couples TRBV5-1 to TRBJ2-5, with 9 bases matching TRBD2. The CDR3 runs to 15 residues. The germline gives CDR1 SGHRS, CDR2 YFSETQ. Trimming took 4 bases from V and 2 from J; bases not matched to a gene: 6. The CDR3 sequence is CASSVFLAGQETQYF. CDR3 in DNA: TGCGCCAGCAGCGTGTTTCTAGCGGGGCAAGAGACCCAGTACTTC.

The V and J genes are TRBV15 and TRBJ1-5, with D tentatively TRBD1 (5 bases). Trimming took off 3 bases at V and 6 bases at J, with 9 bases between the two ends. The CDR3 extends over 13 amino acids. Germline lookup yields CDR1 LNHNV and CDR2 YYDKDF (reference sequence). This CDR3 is CATSRGGGQPQHF. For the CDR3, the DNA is TGTGCCACCAGCAGGGGGGGAGGTCAGCCCCAGCATTTT.

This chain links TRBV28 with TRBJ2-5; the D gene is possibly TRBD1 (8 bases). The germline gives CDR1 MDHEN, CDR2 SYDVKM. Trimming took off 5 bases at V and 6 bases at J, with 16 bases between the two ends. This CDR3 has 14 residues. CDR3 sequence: CASSPPQGGKTQYF. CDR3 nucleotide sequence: TGTGCCAGCAGTCCCCCACAGGGGGGGAAGACCCAGTACTTC.

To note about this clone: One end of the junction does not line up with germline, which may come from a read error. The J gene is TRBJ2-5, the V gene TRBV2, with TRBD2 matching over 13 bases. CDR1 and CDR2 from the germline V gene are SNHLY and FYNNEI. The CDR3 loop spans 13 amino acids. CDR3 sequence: CASSDSGLAGEDF. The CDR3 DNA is TGTGCCAGCAGCGACTCCGGACTAGCGGGAGAGGACTTC. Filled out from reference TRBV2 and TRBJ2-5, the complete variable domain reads EPEVTQTPSHQVTQMGQEVILRCVPISNHLYFYWYRQILGQKVEFLVSFYNNEISEKSEIFDDQFSVERPDGSNFTLKIRSTKLEDSAMYFCASSDSGLAGEDFGPGTRLLVL.

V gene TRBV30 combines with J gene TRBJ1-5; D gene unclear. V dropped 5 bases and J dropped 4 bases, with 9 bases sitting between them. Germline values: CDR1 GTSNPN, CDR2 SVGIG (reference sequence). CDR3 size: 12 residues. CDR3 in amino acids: CAWDIPNQPQHF. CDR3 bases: TGTGCCTGGGACATACCAAATCAGCCCCAGCATTTT.

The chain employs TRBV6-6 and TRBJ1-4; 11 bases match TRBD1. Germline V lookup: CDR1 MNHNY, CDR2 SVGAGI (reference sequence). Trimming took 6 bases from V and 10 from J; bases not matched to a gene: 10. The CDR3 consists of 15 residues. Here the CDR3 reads CASRERDRGGGKLFF. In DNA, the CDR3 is TGTGCCAGCAGAGAAAGGGACAGGGGGGGAGGAAAACTGTTTTTT.

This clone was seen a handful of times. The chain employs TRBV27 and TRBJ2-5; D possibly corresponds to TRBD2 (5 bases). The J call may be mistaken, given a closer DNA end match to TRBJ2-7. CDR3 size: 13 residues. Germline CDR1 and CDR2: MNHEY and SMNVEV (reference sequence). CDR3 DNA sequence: TGTGCAACCAGCCGTGCGGGCCCGTACGAGCAGTACTTC. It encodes CATSRAGPYEQYF.

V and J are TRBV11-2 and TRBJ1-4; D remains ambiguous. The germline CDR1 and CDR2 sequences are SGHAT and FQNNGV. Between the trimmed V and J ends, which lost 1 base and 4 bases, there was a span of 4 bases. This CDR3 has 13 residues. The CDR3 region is CASSLAGNEKLFF. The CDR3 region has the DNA TGTGCCAGCAGCTTAGCCGGTAATGAAAAACTGTTTTTT.

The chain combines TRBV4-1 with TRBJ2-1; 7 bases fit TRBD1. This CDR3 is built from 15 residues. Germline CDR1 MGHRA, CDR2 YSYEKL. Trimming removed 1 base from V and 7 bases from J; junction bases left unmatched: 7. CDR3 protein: CASSQVTTGSNEQFF. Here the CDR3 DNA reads TGCGCCAGCAGCCAAGTTACGACAGGGTCAAATGAGCAGTTCTTC.

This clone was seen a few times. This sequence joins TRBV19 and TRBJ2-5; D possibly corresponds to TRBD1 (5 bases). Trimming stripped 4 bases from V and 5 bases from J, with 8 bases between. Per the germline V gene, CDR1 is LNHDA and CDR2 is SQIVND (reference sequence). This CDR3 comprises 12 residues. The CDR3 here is CASSNHRETQYF. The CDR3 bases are TGTGCCAGTAGTAACCACAGGGAGACCCAGTACTTC.

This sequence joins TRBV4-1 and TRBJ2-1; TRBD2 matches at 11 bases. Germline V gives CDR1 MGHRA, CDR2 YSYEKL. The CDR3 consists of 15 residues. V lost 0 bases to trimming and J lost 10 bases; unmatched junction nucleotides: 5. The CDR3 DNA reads TGCGCCAGCAGCCAAGAGACTAGCGGGAAGCGAGAGCAGTTCTTC. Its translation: CASSQETSGKREQFF.

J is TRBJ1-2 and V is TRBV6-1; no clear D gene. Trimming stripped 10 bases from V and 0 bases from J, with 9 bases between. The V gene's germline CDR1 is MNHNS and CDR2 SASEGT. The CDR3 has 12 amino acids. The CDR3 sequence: CATATPNYGYTF. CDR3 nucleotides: TGTGCCACCGCGACTCCTAACTATGGCTACACCTTC.

This CDR3 reads CASRVERDADTQYF. Here the CDR3 DNA reads TGCGCCAGTAGGGTAGAGCGGGATGCAGATACGCAGTATTTT. V and J are TRBV4-1 and TRBJ2-3, with 7 bases that match TRBD2. V gave up 9 bases and J gave up 4 bases; unmatched junction bases: 10. Germline lookup yields CDR1 MGHRA and CDR2 YSYEKL. This CDR3 has 14 amino acids.

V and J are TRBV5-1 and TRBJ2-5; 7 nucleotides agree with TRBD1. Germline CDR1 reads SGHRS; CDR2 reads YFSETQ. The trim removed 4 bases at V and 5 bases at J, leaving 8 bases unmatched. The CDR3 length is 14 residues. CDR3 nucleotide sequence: TGCGCCAGCAGCCCGGGACAGAGCACCGAGACCCAGTACTTC. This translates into CASSPGQSTETQYF.

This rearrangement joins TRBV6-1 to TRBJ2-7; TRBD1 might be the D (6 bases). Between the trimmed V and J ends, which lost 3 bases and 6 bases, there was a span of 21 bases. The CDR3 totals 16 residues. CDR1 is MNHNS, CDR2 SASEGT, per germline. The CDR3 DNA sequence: TGTGCCAGCAGTGACCCTCCGGGACACGTCGGATTCGAGCAGTACTTC. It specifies CASSDPPGHVGFEQYF.

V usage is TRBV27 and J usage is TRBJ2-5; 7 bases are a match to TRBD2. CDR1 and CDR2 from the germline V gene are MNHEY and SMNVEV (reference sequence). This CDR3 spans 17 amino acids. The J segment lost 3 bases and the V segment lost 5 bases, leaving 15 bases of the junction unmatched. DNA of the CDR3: TGTGCCAGCAGTAGCTTGACTAGCAGGAAGATAGAAGAGACCCAGTACTTC. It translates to CASSSLTSRKIEETQYF.

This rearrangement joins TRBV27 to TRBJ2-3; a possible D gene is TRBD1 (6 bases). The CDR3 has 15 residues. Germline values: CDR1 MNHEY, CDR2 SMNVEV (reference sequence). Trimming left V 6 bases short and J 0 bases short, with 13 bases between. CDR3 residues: CASRLWTVSTDTQYF. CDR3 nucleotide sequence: TGTGCCAGCAGACTATGGACAGTCAGCACAGATACGCAGTATTTT.

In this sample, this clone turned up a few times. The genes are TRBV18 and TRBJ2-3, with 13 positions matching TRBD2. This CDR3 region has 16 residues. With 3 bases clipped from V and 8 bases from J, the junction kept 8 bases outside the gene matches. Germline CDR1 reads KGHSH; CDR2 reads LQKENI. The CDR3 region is CASSPSGTSGILTQYF. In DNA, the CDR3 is TGTGCCAGCTCACCCTCCGGGACTAGCGGGATTCTTACGCAGTATTTT.

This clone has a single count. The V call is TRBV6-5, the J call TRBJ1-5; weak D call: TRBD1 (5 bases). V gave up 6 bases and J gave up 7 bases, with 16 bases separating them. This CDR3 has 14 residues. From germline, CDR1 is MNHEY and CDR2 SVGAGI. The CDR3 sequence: CASSDTPGGQPQHF. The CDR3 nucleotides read TGTGCCAGCAGCGACACACCGGGGGGACAGCCCCAGCATTTT.